What follows are 5 T cell receptor beta chains derived from one specimen sequenced in a study of CD8+ T cells in alopecia areata. cDNA prepared by RNA extraction and subsequent reverse transcription served as the template for sequencing. TCRdb's table, derived via immunoSEQ multiplex PCR, lists solely in-frame clones and lacks some. The record shows more than 250,000 clones for this sample, with no singletons present. Markers including CD4, CD8alpha, NKG2D and NKG2ACE guided sorting of pooled cutaneous lymph node cells. Sequencing was done on a sample of CD4+ T cells sorted from a lymph node. The receptors stem from a C3H/HeJ mouse with alopecia areata. The strain's MHC type: H2-k.

This clone was detected only a few times. Gene names are the mouse ones. The read terminates 4 residues before the CDR3 end, so the remaining end is supplied by the germline J gene. The chain recombines TRBV5 with TRBJ2-7; TRBD1 aligns across 8 bases. The trim removed 5 bases at V and 2 bases at J, leaving 2 bases unmatched. Germline loops: CDR1 LGHNA, CDR2 YNLKQL (reference sequence). CDR3 size: 13 residues. The CDR3 region is CASSSGQAYEQYF. The sequenced CDR3 bases are TGTGCCAGCAGCTCGGGACAGGCCTAT.

This clone was seen more than once but under ten times. These gene names are mouse names. This CDR3 is CASSGRENTGQLYF. The CDR3 DNA, read in part, is TGTGCCAGCAGTGGCAGAGAAAACACCGGG. V and J are TRBV13-1 and TRBJ2-2; D gene uncertain. The read ends 4 residues shy of where the CDR3 ends; the end is completed using the germline J gene. Trimming shortened V by 3 bases and J by 1 base, and 7 bases separated the two germline ends. Germline V gives CDR1 NSHNY, CDR2 SYGAGN. The CDR3 totals 14 residues.

Of note for this clone: Gene names are mouse gene names. The read finishes 3 residues shy of the CDR3 end, and the germline J gene is used to complete it. Other DNA sequences in this sample translate to the same CDR3. V and J are TRBV13-1 and TRBJ1-6, with TRBD1 as a possible D gene (5 bases). TRBJ1-6 is sorted into the ORF group, with uncertain function. V shed 0 bases and J shed 4 bases, with 8 bases lying between them. Per the germline V gene, CDR1 is NSHNY and CDR2 is SYGAGN. The CDR3 contains 15 residues. This CDR3 reads CASSDARQYNSPLYF. Partial CDR3 DNA: TGTGCCAGCAGTGATGCTCGACAGTATAATTCGCCC.

As concerns this clone: Genes and germline are mouse. The read gets to within 4 residues of the CDR3 end, and the germline J gene fills in the rest. The chain couples TRBV17 to TRBJ2-1, with 14 positions matching TRBD2. The length of the CDR3 is 16 residues. Germline CDR1 reads MNHDT; CDR2 reads YYDKIL. Trimming removed 6 bases from V and 5 bases from J; junction bases left unmatched: 6. The CDR3 bases that were read are TGTGCTAGCAGACCGGGACTGGGGGGGCGCGATGCT. This codes for CASRPGLGGRDA. The whole CDR3 sequence is CASRPGLGGRDAEQFF. The variable domain in full, completed from reference TRBV17 and TRBJ2-1, reads DTTVKQNPRYKLARVGKPVNLICSQTMNHDTMYWYQKKPNQAPKLLLFYYDKILNREADTFEKFQSSRPNNSFCSLYIGSAGLEYSAMYLCASRPGLGGRDAEQFFGPGTRLTVL.

About this clone: The gene names given are mouse names. The read finishes 4 residues shy of the CDR3 end, and the germline J gene is used to complete it. Other DNA sequences in the same sample also yield this CDR3. The chain couples TRBV19 to TRBJ2-3; 8 positions agree with TRBD2. Germline V CDR1 and CDR2: FNHDT, SITEND (reference sequence). The length of the CDR3 is 15 residues. Trimming took 4 bases from V and 0 from J; bases not matched to a gene: 4. The CDR3: CASSPTGASAETLYF. The covered CDR3 bases are TGTGCCAGCAGTCCGACTGGGGCTAGTGCAGAA.